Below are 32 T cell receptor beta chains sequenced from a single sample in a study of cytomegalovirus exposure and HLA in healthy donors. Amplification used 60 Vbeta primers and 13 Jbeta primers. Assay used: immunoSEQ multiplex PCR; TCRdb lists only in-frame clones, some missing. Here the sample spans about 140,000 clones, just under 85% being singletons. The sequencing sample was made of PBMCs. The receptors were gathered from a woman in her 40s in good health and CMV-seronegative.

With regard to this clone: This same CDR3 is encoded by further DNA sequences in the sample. Written as DNA, the CDR3 is TGTGCCAGCAGCTTAGAAACAGAAGCTTTCTTT. Translated, it gives CASSLETEAFF. The chain joins TRBV7-9 to TRBJ1-1; no clear D gene. Trimming shortened V by 1 base and J by 8 bases, and 5 bases separated the two germline ends. The germline V gene encodes CDR1 SEHNR and CDR2 FQNEAQ (reference sequence). This CDR3 comprises 11 residues.

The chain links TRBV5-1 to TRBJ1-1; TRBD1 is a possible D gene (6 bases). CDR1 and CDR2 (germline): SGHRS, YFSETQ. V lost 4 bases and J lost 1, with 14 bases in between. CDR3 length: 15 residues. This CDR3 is CASSPHRDRNTEAFF. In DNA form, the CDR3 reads TGCGCCAGCAGCCCCCACAGGGATAGGAACACTGAAGCTTTCTTT.

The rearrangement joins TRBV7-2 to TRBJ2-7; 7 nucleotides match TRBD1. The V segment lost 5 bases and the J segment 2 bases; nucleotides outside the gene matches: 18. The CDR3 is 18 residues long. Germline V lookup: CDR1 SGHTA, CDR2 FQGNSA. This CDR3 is CASSKIIGAGTDAYEQYF. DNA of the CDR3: TGTGCCAGCAGCAAGATTATAGGGGCCGGGACAGATGCCTACGAGCAGTACTTC.

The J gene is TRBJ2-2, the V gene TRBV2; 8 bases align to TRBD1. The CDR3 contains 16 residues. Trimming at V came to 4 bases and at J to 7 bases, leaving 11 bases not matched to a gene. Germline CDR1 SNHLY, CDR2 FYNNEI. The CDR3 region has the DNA TGTGCCAGCAGTGTCAGGCGGACAGGGAATGGCGGGGAGCTGTTTTTT. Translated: CASSVRRTGNGGELFF.

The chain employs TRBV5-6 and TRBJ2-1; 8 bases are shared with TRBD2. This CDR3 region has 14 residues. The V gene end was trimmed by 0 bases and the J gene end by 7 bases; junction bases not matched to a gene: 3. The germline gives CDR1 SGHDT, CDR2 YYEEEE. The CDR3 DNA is TGTGCCAGCAGCTTGGCGGGAGGGCCGAATGAGCAGTTCTTC. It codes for CASSLAGGPNEQFF.

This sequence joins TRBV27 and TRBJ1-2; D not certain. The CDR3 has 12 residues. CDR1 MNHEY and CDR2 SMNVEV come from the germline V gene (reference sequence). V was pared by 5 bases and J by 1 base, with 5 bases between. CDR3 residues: CASSQFNYGYTF. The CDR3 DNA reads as TGTGCCAGCAGTCAATTTAACTATGGCTACACCTTC.

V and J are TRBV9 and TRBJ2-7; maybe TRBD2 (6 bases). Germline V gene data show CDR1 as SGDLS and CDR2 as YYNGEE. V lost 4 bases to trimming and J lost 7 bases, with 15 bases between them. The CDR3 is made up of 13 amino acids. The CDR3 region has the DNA TGTGCCAGCAGCAGGGACTGGAGTAGTGAGCAGTACTTC. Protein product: CASSRDWSSEQYF.

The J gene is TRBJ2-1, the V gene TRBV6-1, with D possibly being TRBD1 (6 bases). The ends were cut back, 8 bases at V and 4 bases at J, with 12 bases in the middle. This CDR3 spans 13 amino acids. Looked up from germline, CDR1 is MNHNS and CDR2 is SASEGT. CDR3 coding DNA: TGTGCCAGCTCTCAGGGGTTTTACAATGAGCAGTTCTTC. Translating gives CASSQGFYNEQFF.

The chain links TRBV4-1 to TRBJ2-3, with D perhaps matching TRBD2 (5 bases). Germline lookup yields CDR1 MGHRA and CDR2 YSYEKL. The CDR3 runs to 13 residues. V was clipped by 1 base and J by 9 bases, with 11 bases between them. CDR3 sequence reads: CASSQGGLETQYF. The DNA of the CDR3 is TGCGCCAGCAGCCAAGGAGGGCTTGAGACGCAGTATTTT.

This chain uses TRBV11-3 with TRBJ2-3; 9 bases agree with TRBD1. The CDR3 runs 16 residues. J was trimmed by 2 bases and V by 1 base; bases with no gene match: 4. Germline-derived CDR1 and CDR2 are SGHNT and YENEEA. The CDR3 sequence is CASSLGQGELTDTQYF. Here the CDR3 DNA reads TGTGCCAGCAGCTTAGGACAGGGGGAACTCACAGATACGCAGTATTTT.

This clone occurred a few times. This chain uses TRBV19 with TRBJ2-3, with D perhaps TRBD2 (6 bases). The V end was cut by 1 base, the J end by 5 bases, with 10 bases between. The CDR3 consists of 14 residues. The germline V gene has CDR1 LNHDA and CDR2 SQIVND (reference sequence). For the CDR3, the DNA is TGTGCCAGTAGTATAGGCGGGATCAGAGATACGCAGTATTTT. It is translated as CASSIGGIRDTQYF.

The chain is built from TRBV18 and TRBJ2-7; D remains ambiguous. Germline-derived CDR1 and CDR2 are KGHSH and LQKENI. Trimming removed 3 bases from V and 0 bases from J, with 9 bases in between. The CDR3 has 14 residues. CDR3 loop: CASSPAGASYEQYF. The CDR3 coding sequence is TGTGCCAGCTCACCGGCAGGCGCCTCCTACGAGCAGTACTTC.

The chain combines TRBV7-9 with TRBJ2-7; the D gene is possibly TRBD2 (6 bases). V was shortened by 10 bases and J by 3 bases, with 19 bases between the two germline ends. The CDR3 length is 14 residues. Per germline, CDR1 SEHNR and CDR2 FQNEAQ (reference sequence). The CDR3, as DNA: TGTGCCACCTCAATACTCGGAGGGAACTACGAGCAGTACTTC. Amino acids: CATSILGGNYEQYF.

CDR3 in DNA: TGTGCCAGCAGCTTAGCGGGACAGGGATCGTTAGCTTTCTTT. This gives the protein CASSLAGQGSLAFF. The rearrangement links TRBV7-9 to TRBJ1-1; 9 bases match TRBD1. The length of the CDR3 is 14 residues. Per the germline V gene, CDR1 is SEHNR and CDR2 is FQNEAQ (reference sequence). With 0 bases clipped from V and 10 bases from J, the junction kept 6 bases outside the gene matches.

The CDR3 region has the DNA TGTGCCAGCAGGACAGGGAACAATTCACCCCTCCACTTT. This translates into CASRTGNNSPLHF. The chain recombines TRBV6-5 with TRBJ1-6, with 7 bases lining up with TRBD1. The trim removed 6 bases at V and 7 bases at J, leaving 3 bases unmatched. Germline V gives CDR1 MNHEY, CDR2 SVGAGI. This CDR3 is built from 13 residues.

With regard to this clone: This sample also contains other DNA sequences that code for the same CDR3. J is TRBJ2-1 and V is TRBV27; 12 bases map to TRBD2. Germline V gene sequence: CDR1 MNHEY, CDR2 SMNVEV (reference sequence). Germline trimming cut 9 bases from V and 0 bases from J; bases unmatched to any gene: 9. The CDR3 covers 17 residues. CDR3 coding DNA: TGTGCCAGTAGTCTTCCGACTAGCGGGAGCTCCTACAATGAGCAGTTCTTC. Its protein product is CASSLPTSGSSYNEQFF.

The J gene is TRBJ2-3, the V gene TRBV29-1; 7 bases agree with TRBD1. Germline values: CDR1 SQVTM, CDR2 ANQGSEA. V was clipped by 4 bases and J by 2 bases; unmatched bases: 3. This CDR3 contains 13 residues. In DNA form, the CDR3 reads TGCAGCGTTGGTCAGGGGGTCACAGATACGCAGTATTTT. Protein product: CSVGQGVTDTQYF.

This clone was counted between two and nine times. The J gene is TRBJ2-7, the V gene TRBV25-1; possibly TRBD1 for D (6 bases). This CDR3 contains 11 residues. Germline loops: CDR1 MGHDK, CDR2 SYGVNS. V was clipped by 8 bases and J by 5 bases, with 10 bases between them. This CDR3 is CASGRGNEQYF. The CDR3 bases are TGTGCCAGCGGTAGGGGGAACGAGCAGTACTTC.

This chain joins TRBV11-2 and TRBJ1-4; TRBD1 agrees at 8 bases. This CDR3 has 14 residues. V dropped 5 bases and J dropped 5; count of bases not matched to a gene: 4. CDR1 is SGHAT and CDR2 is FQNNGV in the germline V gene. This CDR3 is CASSRTGRNEKLFF. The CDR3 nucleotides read TGTGCCAGCAGCCGGACAGGGAGGAATGAAAAACTGTTTTTT. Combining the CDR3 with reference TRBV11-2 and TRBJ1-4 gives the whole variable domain EAGVAQSPRYKIIEKRQSVAFWCNPISGHATLYWYQQILGQGPKLLIQFQNNGVVDDSQLPKDRFSAERLKGVDSTLKIQPAKLEDSAVYLCASSRTGRNEKLFFGSGTQLSVL.

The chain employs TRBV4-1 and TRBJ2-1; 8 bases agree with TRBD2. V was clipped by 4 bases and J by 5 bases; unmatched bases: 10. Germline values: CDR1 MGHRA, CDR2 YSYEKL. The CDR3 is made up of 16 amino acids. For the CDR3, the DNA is TGCGCCAGCAGCCGTCTCCCGGGACTAGTGCACAATGAGCAGTTCTTC. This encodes CASSRLPGLVHNEQFF.

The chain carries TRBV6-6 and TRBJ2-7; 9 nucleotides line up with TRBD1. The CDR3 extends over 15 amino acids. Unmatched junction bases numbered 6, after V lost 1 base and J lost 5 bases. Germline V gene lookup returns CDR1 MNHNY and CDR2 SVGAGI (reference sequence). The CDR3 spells CASSYLGDRVHEQYF. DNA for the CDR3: TGTGCCAGCAGTTACTTAGGGGACAGGGTACACGAGCAGTACTTC.

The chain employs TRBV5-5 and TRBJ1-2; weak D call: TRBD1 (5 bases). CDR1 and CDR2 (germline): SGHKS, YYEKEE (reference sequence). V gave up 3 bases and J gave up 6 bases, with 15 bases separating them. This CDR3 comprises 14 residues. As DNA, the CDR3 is TGTGCCAGCAGCTCCTCCGGGACTGATAATGGCTACACCTTC. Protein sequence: CASSSSGTDNGYTF.

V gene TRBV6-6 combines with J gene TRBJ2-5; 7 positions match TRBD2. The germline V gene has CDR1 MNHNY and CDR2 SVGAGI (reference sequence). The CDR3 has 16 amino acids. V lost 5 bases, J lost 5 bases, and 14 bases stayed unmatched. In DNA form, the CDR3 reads TGTGCCAGCAGTGGTTTGAGGGAGGGATTGGGCGAGACCCAGTACTTC. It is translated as CASSGLREGLGETQYF.

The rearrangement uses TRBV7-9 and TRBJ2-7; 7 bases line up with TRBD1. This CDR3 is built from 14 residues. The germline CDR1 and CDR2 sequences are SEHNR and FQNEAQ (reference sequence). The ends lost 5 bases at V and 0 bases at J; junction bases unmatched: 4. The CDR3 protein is CASSPQGHSYEQYF. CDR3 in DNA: TGTGCCAGCAGCCCACAGGGGCACTCCTACGAGCAGTACTTC. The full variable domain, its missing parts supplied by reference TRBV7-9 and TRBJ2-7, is DTGVSQNPRHKITKRGQNVTFRCDPISEHNRLYWYRQTLGQGPEFLTYFQNEAQLEKSRLLSDRFSAERPKGSFSTLEIQRTEQGDSAMYLCASSPQGHSYEQYFGPGTRLTVT.

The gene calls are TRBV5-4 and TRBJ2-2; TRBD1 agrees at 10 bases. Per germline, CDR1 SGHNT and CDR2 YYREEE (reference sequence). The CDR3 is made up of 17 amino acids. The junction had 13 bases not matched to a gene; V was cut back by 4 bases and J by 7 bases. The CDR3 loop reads CASSRNPTGGADGELFF. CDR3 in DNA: TGTGCCAGCAGCCGCAACCCGACAGGGGGCGCGGACGGGGAGCTGTTTTTT. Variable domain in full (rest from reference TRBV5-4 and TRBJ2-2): ETGVTQSPTHLIKTRGQQVTLRCSSQSGHNTVSWYQQALGQGPQFIFQYYREEENGRGNFPPRFSGLQFPNYSSELNVNALELDDSALYLCASSRNPTGGADGELFFGEGSRLTVL.

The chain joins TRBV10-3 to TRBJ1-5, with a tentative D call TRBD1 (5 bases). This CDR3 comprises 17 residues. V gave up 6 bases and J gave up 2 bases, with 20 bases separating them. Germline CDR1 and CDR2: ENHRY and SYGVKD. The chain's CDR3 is CAISPGYSEKGNQPQHF. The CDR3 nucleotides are TGTGCCATCAGCCCAGGGTATAGTGAGAAGGGCAATCAGCCCCAGCATTTT.

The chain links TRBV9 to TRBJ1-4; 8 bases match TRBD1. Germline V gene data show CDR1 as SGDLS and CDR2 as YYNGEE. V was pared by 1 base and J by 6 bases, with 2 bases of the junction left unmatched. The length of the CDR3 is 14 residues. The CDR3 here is CASSVQGADEKLFF. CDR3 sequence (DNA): TGTGCCAGCAGCGTACAGGGGGCAGATGAAAAACTGTTTTTT.

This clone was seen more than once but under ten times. The CDR3 coding sequence is TGTGCCAGCAGCGTAGGCGGGAGAGAGACCTACGAGCAGTACTTC. It yields the protein CASSVGGRETYEQYF. The rearrangement joins TRBV9 to TRBJ2-7; 7 bases match TRBD2. The germline gives CDR1 SGDLS, CDR2 YYNGEE. The CDR3 totals 15 residues. V lost 0 bases, J lost 2 bases, and 5 bases stayed unmatched.

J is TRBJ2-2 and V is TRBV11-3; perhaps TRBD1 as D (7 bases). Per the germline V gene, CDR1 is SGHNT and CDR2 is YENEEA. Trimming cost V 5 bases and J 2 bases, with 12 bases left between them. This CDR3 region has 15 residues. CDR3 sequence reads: CASSPGGGNTGELFF. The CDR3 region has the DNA TGTGCCAGCAGCCCTGGAGGGGGCAACACCGGGGAGCTGTTTTTT.

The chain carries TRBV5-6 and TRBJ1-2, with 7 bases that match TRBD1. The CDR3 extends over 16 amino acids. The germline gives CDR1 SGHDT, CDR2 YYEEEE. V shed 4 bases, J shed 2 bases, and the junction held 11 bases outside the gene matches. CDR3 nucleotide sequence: TGTGCCAGCAGCACCCCTCGGACAGGCACCAACTATGGCTACACCTTC. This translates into CASSTPRTGTNYGYTF.

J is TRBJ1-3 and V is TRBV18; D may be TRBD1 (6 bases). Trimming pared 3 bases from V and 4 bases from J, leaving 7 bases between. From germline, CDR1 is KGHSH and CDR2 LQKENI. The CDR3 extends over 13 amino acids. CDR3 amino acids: CASSPGAGNTIYF. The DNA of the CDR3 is TGTGCCAGCTCACCGGGGGCAGGAAACACCATATATTTT.

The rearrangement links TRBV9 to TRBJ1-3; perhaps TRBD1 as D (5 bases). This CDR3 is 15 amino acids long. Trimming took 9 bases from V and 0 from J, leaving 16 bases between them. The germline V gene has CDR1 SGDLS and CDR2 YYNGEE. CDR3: CATPDSPYSGNTIYF. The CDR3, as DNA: TGTGCCACCCCCGACAGCCCCTACTCTGGAAACACCATATATTTT.